This T cell receptor (beta chain) appears in the sequencing data of a study of regulatory and conventional T cells in RAG deficiency. Notes on the study in general: Omenn patients showed >80% Treg-Tconv overlap and shorter CDR3 lengths. RAG-deficient patients showed markedly lower Shannon entropy and higher Simpson indices than control T-cell subsets.

The sorted conventional CD4+ T cells were CD25-low and CD127-high, with genomic DNA sequenced. The V end lost 5 bases, the J end lost 5 bases, and 7 bases lay between the germline ends. The CDR3 runs 12 residues. Germline V lookup: CDR1 SEHNR, CDR2 FQNEAQ (reference sequence). This clone was observed once. Its antigen is unknown. Profiling relied on immunoSEQ multiplex PCR, and the TCRdb table lists in-frame clones only, not all of them. The sample has 24,000 or so clones; about 92% are singletons. These data were likewise used in another study, on regulatory T cells. That source reports: The PCR used 52 TRBV and 13 TRBJ primers. Skewed V and J usage and few unique V-J pairs marked patient repertoires, most in Tregs.

The V gene is TRBV7-9, the J gene TRBJ1-5; no reliable D call. The sequencing sample was made of CD4+ T cells sorted from blood. This receptor was identified in a human donor in good health. The CDR3 loop reads CASSVDDQPQHF. The CDR3 coding sequence is TGTGCCAGCAGCGTCGACGATCAGCCCCAGCATTTT.